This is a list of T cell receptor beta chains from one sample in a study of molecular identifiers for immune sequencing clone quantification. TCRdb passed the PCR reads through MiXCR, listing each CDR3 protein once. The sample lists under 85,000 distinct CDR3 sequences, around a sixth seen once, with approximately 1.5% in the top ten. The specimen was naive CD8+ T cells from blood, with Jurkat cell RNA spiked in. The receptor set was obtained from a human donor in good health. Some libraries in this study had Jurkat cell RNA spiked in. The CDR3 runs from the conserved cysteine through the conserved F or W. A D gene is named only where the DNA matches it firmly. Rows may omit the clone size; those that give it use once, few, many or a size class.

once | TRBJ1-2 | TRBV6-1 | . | TGTGCCAGCAGTGAAGATATGGGGCCCTATGGCTACACCTTC | CASSEDMGPYGYTF
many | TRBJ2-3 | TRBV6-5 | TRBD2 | TGTGCCAGCAGTTTAATTAGCGGGAGTGGAGATACGCAGTATTTT | CASSLISGSGDTQYF
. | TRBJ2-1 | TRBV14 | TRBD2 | TGTGTCAGCAGCCGGACTAGCGGGACCCTAAGGGCGGACAATGAGCAATTCTTC | CVSSRTSGTLRADNEQFF
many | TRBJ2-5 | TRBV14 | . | TGTGCCAGCAGAGAAACCAATGAAGAGACCCAGTACTTC | CASRETNEETQYF
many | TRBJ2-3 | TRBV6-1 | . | TGTGCCAGCAGTGAGATTGGAGGAAGCACAGATACGCAGTATTTT | CASSEIGGSTDTQYF
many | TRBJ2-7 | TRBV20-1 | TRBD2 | TGCAGTGCCAAAGGACTAGCGGGAGTCTGGTACGAGCAGTACTTC | CSAKGLAGVWYEQYF
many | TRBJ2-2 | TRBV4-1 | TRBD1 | TGCGCCAGCAGCCCGCCCGGACAGGGGATCGGGAACACCGGGGAGCTGTTTTTT | CASSPPGQGIGNTGELFF
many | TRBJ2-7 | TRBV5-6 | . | TGTGCCAGCAGCTTGAATGGGCACGCCGAGCAGTACTTC | CASSLNGHAEQYF
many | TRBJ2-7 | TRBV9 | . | TGTGCCAGCAGCGTAGCCGAGGTGAGCTCCTACGAGCAGTACTTC | CASSVAEVSSYEQYF
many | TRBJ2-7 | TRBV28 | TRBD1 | TGTGCCAGCAAGGGACAGGGGCTATACGAGCAGTACTTC | CASKGQGLYEQYF
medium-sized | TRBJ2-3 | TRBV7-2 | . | TGTGCCAGCAGCTTAGCGGTGTGGGGAGATACGCAGTATTTT | CASSLAVWGDTQYF
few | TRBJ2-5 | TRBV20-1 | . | TGCAGTGCCGGATCCCTTCCTTGGGCACCACGTTTGGAGACCCAGTACTTC | CSAGSLPWAPRLETQYF
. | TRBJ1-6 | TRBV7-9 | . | TGTGCCAGCAGCCCGGTTGCGGGCCGTAATTCACCCCTCCACTTT | CASSPVAGRNSPLHF
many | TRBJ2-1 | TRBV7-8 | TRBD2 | TGTGCCAGCAGCCCCCGGGCAGGGAGCGGGGTCAACAATGAGCAGTTCTTC | CASSPRAGSGVNNEQFF
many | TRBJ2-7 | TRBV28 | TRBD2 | TGTGCCAGCAGTTTGCGAGCGGGAGCTTACGAGCAGTACTTC | CASSLRAGAYEQYF
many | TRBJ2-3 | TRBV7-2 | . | TGTGCCAGCAGCTTAGGACTAGGCGCAGATACGCAGTATTTT | CASSLGLGADTQYF
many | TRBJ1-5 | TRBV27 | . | TGTGCCAGCAGTTTGTGGGGAAATCAGCCCCAGCATTTT | CASSLWGNQPQHF
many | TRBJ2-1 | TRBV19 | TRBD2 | TGTGCCAGTAGTATGCTAGCGGGAGGGGAAGACAATGAGCAGTTCTTC | CASSMLAGGEDNEQFF
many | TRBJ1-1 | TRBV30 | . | TGTGCCTGGGGGGGGATATTGGCCTCGAACACTGAAGCTTTCTTT | CAWGGILASNTEAFF
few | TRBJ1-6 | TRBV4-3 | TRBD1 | TGCGCCAGCAGCACTCGACAGGGGGCATCACCCCTCCACTTT | CASSTRQGASPLHF
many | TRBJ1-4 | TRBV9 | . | TGTGCCAGCAGGGGGAATTTGGATGAAAAACTGTTTTTT | CASRGNLDEKLFF
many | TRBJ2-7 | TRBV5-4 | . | TGTGCCAGCAGCTTGGGGCATGCCCCCTACGAGCAGTACTTC | CASSLGHAPYEQYF
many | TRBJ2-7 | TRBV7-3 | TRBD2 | TGTGCCAGCAGCTTAGTCCCTCTCCGGGAGGGCGTTTACGAGCAGTACTTC | CASSLVPLREGVYEQYF
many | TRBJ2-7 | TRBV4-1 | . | TGCGCCAGCAGCCAAGATCCCCTCTATGCCAGCGTCTACGAGCAGTACTTC | CASSQDPLYASVYEQYF
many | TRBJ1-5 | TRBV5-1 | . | TGCGCCAGCAGCTTGGAGGGGTTGGGTCAGCCCCAGCATTTT | CASSLEGLGQPQHF
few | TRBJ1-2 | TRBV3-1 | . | TGTGCCAGCAGCCGAGGACCCCGGAACACCTTC | CASSRGPRNTF
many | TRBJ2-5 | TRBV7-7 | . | TGTGCTAGCAGCTTAGGCGGGGCGATACCGGTCGATCCCCAAGAGACCCAGTACTTC | CASSLGGAIPVDPQETQYF
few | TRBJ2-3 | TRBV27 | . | TGTGCCAGCAGTTTAACACGCGACAAATCTAGCACAGATACGCAGTATTTT | CASSLTRDKSSTDTQYF
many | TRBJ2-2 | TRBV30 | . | TGTGCCTGGACCGGGATCACCGGGGAGCTGTTTTTT | CAWTGITGELFF
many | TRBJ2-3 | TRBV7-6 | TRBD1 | TGTGCCAGCAGCTTGGGAACAGGGGATAGCACAGATACGCAGTATTTT | CASSLGTGDSTDTQYF
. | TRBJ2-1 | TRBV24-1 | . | TGTGCCACCAGTGTCGGAGGGACGAATGAGCAGTTCTTC | CATSVGGTNEQFF
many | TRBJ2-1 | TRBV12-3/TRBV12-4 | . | TGTGCCAGCAGTTCGACTGCCAATGAGCAGTTCTTC | CASSSTANEQFF
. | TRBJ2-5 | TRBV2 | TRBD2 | TGTGCCAGCAGTGAAGTAGTACCCCCGGGGGGTGAGACCCAGTACTTC | CASSEVVPPGGETQYF
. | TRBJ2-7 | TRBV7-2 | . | TGTGCCAGCGGCTTAATCCATGAGGACTACGAGCAGTACTTC | CASGLIHEDYEQYF
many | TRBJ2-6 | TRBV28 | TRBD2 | TGTGCCAGCAGTTCCCGACTAGCGGGAGTCGCTGGGGCCAACGTCCTGACTTTC | CASSSRLAGVAGANVLTF
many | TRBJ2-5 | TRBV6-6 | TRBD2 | TGTGCCAGCAGTTCCGAACCGGGGCTAGCGGGAGAGACCCAGTACTTC | CASSSEPGLAGETQYF
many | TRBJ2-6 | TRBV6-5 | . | TGTGCCAGCAGTTGGGGGACCCCGAGCCATGGGGCCAACGTCCTGACTTTC | CASSWGTPSHGANVLTF
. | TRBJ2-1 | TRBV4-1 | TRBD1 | TGCGCCAGCAGCCAAAGGGACAGTCAAATATACAATGAGCAGTTCTTC | CASSQRDSQIYNEQFF
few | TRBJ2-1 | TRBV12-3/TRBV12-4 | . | TGTGCCAGCAGTCTAGGGCCGGATAATGAGCAGTTCTTC | CASSLGPDNEQFF
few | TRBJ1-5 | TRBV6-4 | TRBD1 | TGTGCCAGCAGTCGAAAGCGACAGGGACGCAATCAGCCCCAGCATTTT | CASSRKRQGRNQPQHF
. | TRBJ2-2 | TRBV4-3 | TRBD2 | TGCGCCAGCAGCCGTGGGGGGGAGAACACCGGGGAGCTGTTTTTT | CASSRGGENTGELFF
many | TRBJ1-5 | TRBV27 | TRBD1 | TGTGCCAGCAGCGTCTTGACAGGGATCGGGGTGAGCAATCAGCCCCAGCATTTT | CASSVLTGIGVSNQPQHF
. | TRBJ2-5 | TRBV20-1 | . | TGCAGTGCTCCGCAACTAGCCCTAGCGTGGGAGACCCAGTACTTC | CSAPQLALAWETQYF
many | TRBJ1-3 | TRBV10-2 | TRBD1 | TGCGCCAGCTACGCCGGGACAGGGAGAACTGGAAACACCATATATTTT | CASYAGTGRTGNTIYF
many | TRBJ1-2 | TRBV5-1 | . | TGCGCCAGCAGCTTCCTTGACGGACAGCGGGGCTACACCTTC | CASSFLDGQRGYTF
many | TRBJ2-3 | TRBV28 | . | TGTGCCAGCAGTTTAGGGGTTGGGCGGAGAAGCACAGATACGCAGTATTTT | CASSLGVGRRSTDTQYF
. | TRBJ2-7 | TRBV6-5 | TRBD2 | TGTGCCAGCAGTTATTCTCCTCCCCAGCGGGAGGACTCCTACGAGCAGTACTTC | CASSYSPPQREDSYEQYF
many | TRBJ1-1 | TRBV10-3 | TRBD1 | TGTGCCATCAGTGATGCTACAGGGGGAAGCACTGAAGCTTTCTTT | CAISDATGGSTEAFF
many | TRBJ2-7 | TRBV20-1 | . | TGCAGTGCTATGGAGGGATACCCGACCTACGAGCAGTACTTC | CSAMEGYPTYEQYF
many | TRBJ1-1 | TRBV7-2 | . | TGTGCCAGCAGCTTAGCAGCTGGGATACTGAACACTGAAGCTTTCTTT | CASSLAAGILNTEAFF